What follows are 11 T cell receptor beta chains derived from one specimen sequenced in a study of CD8 T cells in ankylosing spondylitis. Findings and caveats of the study: Among TCR beta sequences, a motif of 7 to 9 highly homologous variants appeared characteristic of ankylosing spondylitis blood.

For these TCRs, the target antigens are not known. TCRdb itself ran the 5' RACE reads through MiXCR, one entry per CDR3 protein. The table lists roughly 490,000 distinct CDR3 sequences, about 5.7% of them singletons, with around 3.5% in the top ten. The sequenced sample consisted of blood, either unsorted or a sorted T cell fraction (not recorded which). These TCRs come from a male donor with ankylosing spondylitis.

This clonotype was observed many times. V is TRBV7-2 and J is TRBJ2-5, with unresolved D. Germline V lookup: CDR1 SGHTA, CDR2 FQGNSA. The CDR3 contains 16 residues. V lost 3 bases, J lost 2 bases, and 16 bases lay in between. In nucleotides, the CDR3 is TGTGCCAGCAGCTTTAACGCCCCACTCGGGCAAGAGACCCAGTACTTC. Amino acid sequence: CASSFNAPLGQETQYF.

This clonotype was found many times. The J gene is TRBJ1-2, the V gene TRBV28; 9 bases line up with TRBD1. Losses at the gene ends were 6 bases for V and 4 bases for J; bases not matched to a gene: 15. The CDR3 covers 17 residues. The germline V gene has CDR1 MDHEN and CDR2 SYDVKM. The CDR3 DNA sequence: TGTGCCAGCAGCCTCACAGGGGGCGCGGGGTACTCCTATGGCTACACCTTC. This encodes CASSLTGGAGYSYGYTF.

This clonotype was detected many times. The chain has TRBV4-3 and TRBJ2-7; a possible D gene is TRBD1 (5 bases). This CDR3 spans 16 amino acids. Trimming removed 0 bases from V and 0 bases from J, with 12 bases in between. CDR1 and CDR2 (germline): LGHNA, YSLEER. This CDR3 is CASSQEIAGFSYEQYF. The CDR3 coding sequence is TGCGCCAGCAGCCAAGAAATAGCAGGGTTCTCCTACGAGCAGTACTTC.

This clonotype was found many times. The rearrangement links TRBV5-1 to TRBJ2-7; 8 bases align to TRBD1. Germline values: CDR1 SGHRS, CDR2 YFSETQ. V gave up 2 bases and J gave up 3 bases; unmatched junction bases: 7. The CDR3 runs 15 residues. CDR3 residues: CASSLETGEYYEQYF. The DNA of the CDR3 is TGCGCCAGCAGCTTAGAGACAGGGGAGTACTACGAGCAGTACTTC.

This clonotype was found a few times. The chain is built from TRBV20-1 and TRBJ2-1; D unclear. Germline CDR1 is DFQATT and CDR2 is SNEGSKA (reference sequence). V was trimmed by 3 bases and J by 6 bases, leaving 12 bases between them. The CDR3 sequence is 13 residues long. CDR3 amino acids: CSARLPPFNEQFF. CDR3 DNA: TGCAGTGCTAGGCTTCCCCCCTTCAATGAGCAGTTCTTC.

This clonotype appeared many times. V and J are TRBV6-2 or TRBV6-3 and TRBJ2-7; tentatively, D is TRBD1 (6 bases). CDR1 is MNHEY, CDR2 SVGEGT, per germline. The V end lost 4 bases, the J end lost 4 bases, and 11 bases lay between the germline ends. The CDR3 has 13 residues. CDR3 in DNA: TGTGCCAGCAGTTCCCACACAGGGTACGAGCAGTACTTC. Translated: CASSSHTGYEQYF.

The table lists this clonotype with a few counts. J is TRBJ2-7 and V is TRBV5-1, with 7 bases that match TRBD1. CDR3 length equals 15 residues. Germline-derived CDR1 and CDR2 are SGHRS and YFSETQ. V shed 4 bases, J shed 5 bases, and the junction held 12 bases outside the gene matches. The CDR3 sequence: CASSRDSPRVDEQYF. The CDR3 nucleotides are TGCGCCAGCAGCCGGGACAGTCCCCGAGTAGACGAGCAGTACTTC.

This clonotype has at least ten counts. V is TRBV27 and J is TRBJ2-3; no clear D gene. The V and J ends lost 5 bases and 5 bases respectively, with 8 bases between them. The CDR3 runs to 12 residues. CDR1 MNHEY and CDR2 SMNVEV come from the germline V gene (reference sequence). CDR3 coding DNA: TGTGCCAGCAGTCCTATAGGAGATACGCAGTATTTT. As protein: CASSPIGDTQYF.

This clonotype has just a few counts. The chain uses TRBV28 and TRBJ2-2; D is ambiguous. Germline CDR1 and CDR2: MDHEN and SYDVKM. This CDR3 contains 14 residues. Trimming removed 1 base at V and 3 bases at J, with 6 bases between. The chain's CDR3 is CASSLSPYTGELFF. The CDR3 coding sequence is TGTGCCAGCAGTTTATCCCCCTACACCGGGGAGCTGTTTTTT.

In its sample, this clonotype was seen a few times. The V and J genes are TRBV25-1 and TRBJ2-5; 7 nucleotides align to TRBD2. Germline loops: CDR1 MGHDK, CDR2 SYGVNS. V shed 8 bases, J shed 6 bases, and the junction held 3 bases outside the gene matches. The CDR3 consists of 11 residues. CDR3 bases: TGTGCCAGCCCCGGGAGGAAGACCCAGTACTTC. Protein: CASPGRKTQYF.

This clonotype was recorded at least ten times. This chain joins TRBV11-2 and TRBJ2-5; no firm D call. This CDR3 region has 13 residues. V was shortened by 3 bases and J by 5 bases, with 10 bases between the two germline ends. Germline V gene lookup returns CDR1 SGHAT and CDR2 FQNNGV. The CDR3 DNA follows: TGTGCCAGCAGCTTCGGACCCGCGGAGACCCAGTACTTC. It yields the protein CASSFGPAETQYF.